This section outlines one T cell receptor beta chain sequence together with its context. Antigen unknown. The data are from a study of PD-1 blockade in classical Hodgkin lymphoma. Study-wide points: It was CD4+ TCR diversity, not CD8+, that rose significantly by C4D1.

Trimming stripped 1 base from V and 1 base from J, with 6 bases between. CDR1 SGHTS and CDR2 YDEGEE come from the germline V gene. CDR3 length: 13 residues. Regarding time point: cycle 4 day 1 (C4D1), after more than five weeks of nivolumab. There was relapse after autologous stem cell transplantation in every patient, and there was variation in brentuximab vedotin exposure. The method was immunoSEQ multiplex PCR; TCRdb's version includes in-frame clones alone and lacks a portion of them. The sample consists of around 60,000 clones, more than 90% of them appearing once. This specimen was peripheral blood mononuclear cells (PBMCs), taken before the fourth cycle of nivolumab. The chain couples TRBV5-8 to TRBJ2-7, with TRBD1 as a possible D gene (5 bases). This sequence originates from a human donor with classical Hodgkin lymphoma. CDR3 DNA: TGTGCCAGCAGCTTGACAGGTTCCTACGAGCAGTACTTC. Protein: CASSLTGSYEQYF.